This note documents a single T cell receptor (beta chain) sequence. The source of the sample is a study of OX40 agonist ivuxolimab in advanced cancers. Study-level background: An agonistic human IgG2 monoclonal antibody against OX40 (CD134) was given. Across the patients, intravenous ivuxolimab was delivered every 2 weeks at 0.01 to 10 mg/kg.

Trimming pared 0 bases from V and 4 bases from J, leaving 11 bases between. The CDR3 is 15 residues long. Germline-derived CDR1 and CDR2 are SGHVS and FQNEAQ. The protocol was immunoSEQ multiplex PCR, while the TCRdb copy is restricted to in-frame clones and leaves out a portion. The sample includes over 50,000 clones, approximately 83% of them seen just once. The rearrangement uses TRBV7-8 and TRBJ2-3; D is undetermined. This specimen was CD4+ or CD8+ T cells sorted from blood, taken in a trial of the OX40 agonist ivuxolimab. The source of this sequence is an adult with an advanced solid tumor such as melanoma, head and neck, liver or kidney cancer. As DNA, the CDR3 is TGTGCCAGCAGCTTAGCCCTCGTGGCGGCAGATACGCAGTATTTT. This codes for CASSLALVAADTQYF.